A selection of T cell receptor beta chains follows, all from one sample in a study of cytomegalovirus exposure and HLA in healthy donors. The protocol was immunoSEQ multiplex PCR, while the TCRdb copy is restricted to in-frame clones and leaves out a portion. The sample includes around 72,000 clones, around 64% seen only once; the top ten take less than 25%. The specimen was PBMCs. The origin of the receptors is a man aged 40-50 years in good health and CMV-seropositive. The CDR3 runs from the conserved cysteine through the conserved F or W. Each record gives: J gene, V gene, clone size, D gene, CDR3 DNA, CDR3 protein. A D gene is named only where the DNA matches it firmly. Some rows have no size entry. The others give once, few or many, or a class for an expanded clone.

j_gene: TRBJ2-2; v_gene: TRBV11-3; abundance: .; d_gene: .; CDR3nt: TGTGCCAGCAGCATTCCGGGACATCGAGACACCGGGGAGCTGTTTTTT; CDR3aa: CASSIPGHRDTGELFF
j_gene: TRBJ1-2; v_gene: TRBV7-8; abundance: few; d_gene: TRBD1; CDR3nt: TGTGCCAGCAGATCACCTTTAGACAGGGGCTATGGCTACACCTTC; CDR3aa: CASRSPLDRGYGYTF
j_gene: TRBJ2-2; v_gene: TRBV14; abundance: .; d_gene: TRBD1; CDR3nt: TGTGCCAGCAGCCAAGATTATGACAGGGAAGAGAACGGGGAGCTGTTTTTT; CDR3aa: CASSQDYDREENGELFF
j_gene: TRBJ2-3; v_gene: TRBV6-5; abundance: .; d_gene: TRBD2; CDR3nt: TGTGCCAGCAGTTACGAAGGGACTAAGGCAGATACGCAGTATTTT; CDR3aa: CASSYEGTKADTQYF
j_gene: TRBJ1-1; v_gene: TRBV15; abundance: .; d_gene: .; CDR3nt: TGTGCCGCAGGGGAGGGAACTGAAGCTTTCTTT; CDR3aa: CAAGEGTEAFF
j_gene: TRBJ2-6; v_gene: TRBV18; abundance: .; d_gene: TRBD2; CDR3nt: TGTGCCAGCTCACCGGCGGGGGGCCCGCTAAATTCTGGGGCCAACGTCCTGACTTTC; CDR3aa: CASSPAGGPLNSGANVLTF
j_gene: TRBJ1-1; v_gene: TRBV9; abundance: once; d_gene: TRBD1; CDR3nt: TGTGCCAGCAGCCCCCCGGCAGGGGGGATGAACACTGAAGCTTTCTTT; CDR3aa: CASSPPAGGMNTEAFF
j_gene: TRBJ1-2; v_gene: TRBV5-6; abundance: .; d_gene: TRBD1; CDR3nt: TGTGCCAGCAGCTTGCCGGGACAGGGGGCCTATGGCTACACCTTC; CDR3aa: CASSLPGQGAYGYTF
j_gene: TRBJ2-7; v_gene: TRBV5-4; abundance: .; d_gene: .; CDR3nt: TGTGCCAGCAGCATTACGGACAGCGCCTCCTACGAGCAGTACTTC; CDR3aa: CASSITDSASYEQYF
j_gene: TRBJ2-3; v_gene: TRBV7-3; abundance: .; d_gene: .; CDR3nt: TGTGCCAGCAGCTTCTATAGCACAGATACGCAGTATTTT; CDR3aa: CASSFYSTDTQYF
j_gene: TRBJ2-7; v_gene: TRBV27; abundance: .; d_gene: TRBD2; CDR3nt: TGTGCCAGCAGTTTATCGTCGAGCGGGGGGGCACGCTACGAGCAGTACTTC; CDR3aa: CASSLSSSGGARYEQYF
j_gene: TRBJ1-1; v_gene: TRBV5-6; abundance: .; d_gene: TRBD1; CDR3nt: TGTGCCAGCAGCACCCGACAGGGGGTGCAGCCCGCTGAAGCTTTCTTT; CDR3aa: CASSTRQGVQPAEAFF
j_gene: TRBJ2-1; v_gene: TRBV7-9; abundance: .; d_gene: .; CDR3nt: TGTGCCAGCTTGGGGCCAGGGGATGAGCAGTTCTTC; CDR3aa: CASLGPGDEQFF
j_gene: TRBJ2-7; v_gene: TRBV28; abundance: .; d_gene: TRBD1; CDR3nt: TGTGCCAGTTATAGACCGGGACAGGACCCGTCTTGGTACTTC; CDR3aa: CASYRPGQDPSWYF
j_gene: TRBJ1-2; v_gene: TRBV5-5; abundance: .; d_gene: TRBD1; CDR3nt: TGTGCCAGCAGCTACTGGACAGGGGATAACTATGGCTACACCTTC; CDR3aa: CASSYWTGDNYGYTF
j_gene: TRBJ1-1; v_gene: TRBV19; abundance: .; d_gene: .; CDR3nt: TGTGCCAGTAGTAATACAGGGAAAGCTTTCTTT; CDR3aa: CASSNTGKAFF
j_gene: TRBJ2-3; v_gene: TRBV7-2; abundance: .; d_gene: .; CDR3nt: TGTGCCAGCAGCTTCGGACAGATCATCGAAGATACGCAGTATTTT; CDR3aa: CASSFGQIIEDTQYF
j_gene: TRBJ2-3; v_gene: TRBV4-2; abundance: once; d_gene: .; CDR3nt: TGTGCCAGCAGCCCCCAGGAGGGGGCCACAGATACGCAGTATTTT; CDR3aa: CASSPQEGATDTQYF
j_gene: TRBJ1-4; v_gene: TRBV5-3; abundance: .; d_gene: TRBD1; CDR3nt: TGTGCCAGAAGCGAGGGGACAGGGGCGGAAAAACTGTTTTTT; CDR3aa: CARSEGTGAEKLFF
j_gene: TRBJ1-5; v_gene: TRBV11-2; abundance: .; d_gene: TRBD1; CDR3nt: TGTGCCAGCAGTTGCGAGACAGGGGTGAAGAGCAATCAACCCCAGCATTTT; CDR3aa: CASSCETGVKSNQPQHF
j_gene: TRBJ1-1; v_gene: TRBV6-1; abundance: few; d_gene: .; CDR3nt: TGTGCCAGCAGTGAAGAACTATTGTCGGCTTTCTTT; CDR3aa: CASSEELLSAFF
j_gene: TRBJ2-7; v_gene: TRBV7-9; abundance: .; d_gene: .; CDR3nt: TGTGCCACCGAGGTCATCCACGAGCAGTACTTC; CDR3aa: CATEVIHEQYF
j_gene: TRBJ2-4; v_gene: TRBV30; abundance: .; d_gene: .; CDR3nt: TGTGCCTGGAGTGTAAAGGGAGGGGGAGACATTCAGTACTTC; CDR3aa: CAWSVKGGGDIQYF
j_gene: TRBJ2-7; v_gene: TRBV4-2; abundance: .; d_gene: .; CDR3nt: TGTGCCAGCAGCCAAGGTAACAGGTTGGGCCAATACGAGCAGTACTTC; CDR3aa: CASSQGNRLGQYEQYF
j_gene: TRBJ2-7; v_gene: TRBV4-1; abundance: .; d_gene: .; CDR3nt: TGCGCCAGCAGCCAAGAACCCGGTGAGTCCTACGAGCAGTACTTC; CDR3aa: CASSQEPGESYEQYF
j_gene: TRBJ2-2; v_gene: TRBV11-2; abundance: .; d_gene: TRBD2; CDR3nt: TGTGCCAGCAGCCCTCGGGGGGACCGGTCGGCCGGGGAGCTGTTTTTT; CDR3aa: CASSPRGDRSAGELFF
j_gene: TRBJ1-4; v_gene: TRBV27; abundance: .; d_gene: .; CDR3nt: TGTGCCAGCAGTGGGGGGATTTTAGCTAATGAAAAACTGTTTTTT; CDR3aa: CASSGGILANEKLFF
j_gene: TRBJ1-1; v_gene: TRBV30; abundance: .; d_gene: .; CDR3nt: TGTGCCTGGAGTACAAAAGCGACGGGAAAAGCTTTCTTT; CDR3aa: CAWSTKATGKAFF
j_gene: TRBJ2-3; v_gene: TRBV5-1; abundance: .; d_gene: .; CDR3nt: TGCGCCAGCAGCCGAGGGACATTTGAAGATACGCAGTATTTT; CDR3aa: CASSRGTFEDTQYF
j_gene: TRBJ2-1; v_gene: TRBV5-6; abundance: few; d_gene: .; CDR3nt: TGTGCCAGCAGCTTGATACAGATCGAGCAGTTCTTC; CDR3aa: CASSLIQIEQFF
j_gene: TRBJ2-2; v_gene: TRBV5-5; abundance: .; d_gene: .; CDR3nt: TGTGCCAGCAGCCTAACAGGGACGAACACCGGGGAGCTGTTTTTT; CDR3aa: CASSLTGTNTGELFF
j_gene: TRBJ1-2; v_gene: TRBV30; abundance: once; d_gene: .; CDR3nt: TGTGCCTGGAGTGTAAACCAGGGTGTCTCAGGCTACACCTTC; CDR3aa: CAWSVNQGVSGYTF
j_gene: TRBJ1-2; v_gene: TRBV7-9; abundance: .; d_gene: TRBD1; CDR3nt: TGTGCCAGCAGCATGGGACAGGAAACTAACTATGGCTACACCTTC; CDR3aa: CASSMGQETNYGYTF
j_gene: TRBJ1-2; v_gene: TRBV9; abundance: .; d_gene: .; CDR3nt: TGTGCCAGCAGCGTAGAGCGGCAACCTGGGGGCTACACCTTC; CDR3aa: CASSVERQPGGYTF
j_gene: TRBJ2-1; v_gene: TRBV9; abundance: few; d_gene: TRBD1; CDR3nt: TGTGCCAGCAGCAGGGGGCTCCCTTTGAACAATGAGCAGTTCTTC; CDR3aa: CASSRGLPLNNEQFF
j_gene: TRBJ2-1; v_gene: TRBV29-1; abundance: .; d_gene: .; CDR3nt: TGCAGCGTTGGGCCCGGGGACAATGAGCAGTTCTTC; CDR3aa: CSVGPGDNEQFF
j_gene: TRBJ2-5; v_gene: TRBV7-2; abundance: .; d_gene: TRBD2; CDR3nt: TGTGCCAGCAGCTTAGGTTTCCTAGCGGGGGAGACCCAGTACTTC; CDR3aa: CASSLGFLAGETQYF
j_gene: TRBJ2-5; v_gene: TRBV30; abundance: .; d_gene: .; CDR3nt: TGTGCCTGGAGTGTACGGGGGGCAGAGACCCAGTACTTC; CDR3aa: CAWSVRGAETQYF
j_gene: TRBJ2-5; v_gene: TRBV5-6; abundance: .; d_gene: .; CDR3nt: TGTGCCAGCAGCTTGTTTTCGGGGATGGAGACCCAGTACTTC; CDR3aa: CASSLFSGMETQYF
j_gene: TRBJ1-3; v_gene: TRBV6-5; abundance: once; d_gene: .; CDR3nt: TGTGCCAGTTACGAGTCCGGGGACACCATATATTTT; CDR3aa: CASYESGDTIYF
j_gene: TRBJ1-6; v_gene: TRBV27; abundance: few; d_gene: .; CDR3nt: TGTGCCAGCAGTTTCCGGGATTCACCCCTCCACTTT; CDR3aa: CASSFRDSPLHF
j_gene: TRBJ1-2; v_gene: TRBV5-1; abundance: .; d_gene: TRBD1; CDR3nt: TGCGCCAGCAGCTTGACAGGGGCGAACTATGGCTACACCTTC; CDR3aa: CASSLTGANYGYTF
j_gene: TRBJ1-4; v_gene: TRBV2; abundance: few; d_gene: .; CDR3nt: TGTGCCAGCAGTTTTGAACCGGTGCTGTTTTTT; CDR3aa: CASSFEPVLFF